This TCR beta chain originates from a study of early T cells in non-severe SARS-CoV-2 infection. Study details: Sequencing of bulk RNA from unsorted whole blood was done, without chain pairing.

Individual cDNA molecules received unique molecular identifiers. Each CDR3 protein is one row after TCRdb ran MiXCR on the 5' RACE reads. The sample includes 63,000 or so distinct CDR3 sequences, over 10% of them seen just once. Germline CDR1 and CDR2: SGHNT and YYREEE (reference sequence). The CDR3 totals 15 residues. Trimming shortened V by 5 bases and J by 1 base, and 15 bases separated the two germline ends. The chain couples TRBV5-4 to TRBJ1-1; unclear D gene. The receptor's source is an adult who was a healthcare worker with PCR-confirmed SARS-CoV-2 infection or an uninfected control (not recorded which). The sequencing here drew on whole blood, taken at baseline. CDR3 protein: CASSKPGLTNTEAFF. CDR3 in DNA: TGTGCCAGCAGTAAGCCCGGACTCACGAACACTGAAGCTTTCTTT.